The 25 T cell receptor beta chains below were found in one sample sequenced in a study of T-cell reconstitution after alpha-beta-depleted transplantation in children. TCRbeta library preparation incorporated unique molecular identifiers. TCRdb called the PCR reads again in MiXCR, with one record for every CDR3 protein. In the table there are 280,000 or so distinct CDR3 sequences, 9.5% to 13% of which are singletons. The sample in question was peripheral blood, obtained 180 days after TCRalphabeta/CD19-depleted stem cell transplant. The source is a male patient aged 2 to 9 who had a stem cell transplant for chronic granulomatous disease, so the T cells may come from the graft donor.

This clonotype has at least ten counts. The J gene is TRBJ2-6, the V gene TRBV3-1, with 12 bases matching TRBD1. V trimming: 4 bases; J trimming: 0 bases; junction bases outside the gene matches: 4. CDR1 and CDR2 from the germline V gene are LGHDT and YNNKEL (reference sequence). The CDR3 loop spans 18 amino acids. CDR3 sequence (DNA): TGTGCCAGCAGCCCAGGGACAGGGGGCTTCTCTGGGGCCAACGTCCTGACTTTC. Its protein is CASSPGTGGFSGANVLTF.

This clonotype came up many times. V and J are TRBV20-1 and TRBJ2-3; D perhaps matches TRBD2 (7 bases). Trimming shortened V by 0 bases and J by 4 bases, and 17 bases separated the two germline ends. Germline loops: CDR1 DFQATT, CDR2 SNEGSKA (reference sequence). The CDR3 contains 16 residues. The CDR3, as DNA: TGCAGTGCTAGAGATCTCTGGGGGGGGGCTGCAGATACGCAGTATTTT. It specifies CSARDLWGGAADTQYF.

This clonotype was detected ten times or more. The chain couples TRBV5-1 to TRBJ2-3, with 7 bases identical to TRBD2. Germline CDR1 SGHRS, CDR2 YFSETQ. Germline trimming cut 4 bases from V and 6 bases from J; bases unmatched to any gene: 8. The CDR3 covers 14 residues. DNA of the CDR3: TGCGCCAGCAGCGGAGGGAGGGCCCTGGATACGCAGTATTTT. Translated, it gives CASSGGRALDTQYF.

This clonotype has only a few counts. The chain has TRBV6-1 and TRBJ2-7; D may match TRBD1 or TRBD2 (5 bases each). This CDR3 is built from 13 residues. Trimming cost V 6 bases and J 2 bases, with 11 bases left between them. Germline lookup yields CDR1 MNHNS and CDR2 SASEGT. CDR3 nucleotides: TGTGCCAGCAGGAGGGGAAATACCTACGAGCAGTACTTC. This codes for CASRRGNTYEQYF.

Concerning this clonotype: A much larger clone sits a single nucleotide away, making a read error possible. The chain links TRBV7-3 to TRBJ1-3; possibly TRBD1 for D (5 bases). The germline V gene encodes CDR1 SGHTA and CDR2 FQGTGA. This CDR3 contains 16 residues. CDR3 in amino acids: CASSLGPGSSGNTISF. The CDR3 DNA reads TGTGCCAGCAGCTTAGGCCCAGGGAGCTCTGGAAACACCATATCTTTT.

This clonotype was observed many times. The rearrangement links TRBV13 to TRBJ1-1, with a possible D match to TRBD1 (5 bases). CDR3 length: 13 amino acids. V dropped 3 bases and J dropped 6 bases, with 11 bases sitting between them. Germline lookup yields CDR1 PRHDT and CDR2 FYEKMQ (reference sequence). In nucleotides, the CDR3 is TGTGCCAGCAGCTTTGGGACGGGAGCTGAAGCTTTCTTT. Translation gives CASSFGTGAEAFF.

This clonotype was recorded many times. V and J are TRBV7-9 and TRBJ2-3; 7 nucleotides line up with TRBD2. The junction had 5 bases not matched to a gene; V was cut back by 5 bases and J by 6 bases. This CDR3 has 13 residues. From germline, CDR1 is SEHNR and CDR2 FQNEAQ (reference sequence). This CDR3 reads CASSITSVDTQYF. In DNA, the CDR3 is TGTGCCAGCAGCATCACTAGCGTTGATACGCAGTATTTT.

As for this clonotype: Since a much larger clone is just one base distant, this may be a read error. The final CDR3 position lacks the conserved phenylalanine or tryptophan, pointing to a likely read error. The V gene is TRBV29-1, the J gene TRBJ2-7; D not resolved. CDR1 is SQVTM, CDR2 ANQGSEA, per germline. CDR3 length: 18 amino acids. Here the CDR3 reads CSVRLGIHPNSSSYEQYS. The CDR3 bases are TGCAGTGTAAGGTTGGGGATACACCCGAACAGTAGCTCCTACGAGCAGTACTCC.

Ten or more counts support this clonotype. The gene calls are TRBV6-1 and TRBJ2-2; tentative D call: TRBD1 (6 bases). The CDR3 has 17 amino acids. CDR1 is MNHNS, CDR2 SASEGT, per germline. Trimming removed 6 bases at V and 7 bases at J, with 24 bases between. DNA for the CDR3: TGTGCCAGCAGCCCTTCTGGACAGAAAATTACGGGCGGGGAGCTGTTTTTT. Its protein product is CASSPSGQKITGGELFF.

The chain links TRBV12-3 or TRBV12-4 to TRBJ2-4; D might be TRBD1 (6 bases). This CDR3 contains 17 residues. Trimming took 1 base from V and 5 from J, leaving 18 bases between them. CDR3 loop: CASSLGPSQDRENIQYF. The CDR3 DNA sequence: TGTGCCAGCAGTTTAGGTCCGAGTCAGGACAGAGAAAACATTCAGTACTTC.

This clonotype was seen at least ten times. The chain recombines TRBV15 with TRBJ2-3, with 9 bases aligning to TRBD2. The trim removed 3 bases at V and 1 base at J, leaving 14 bases unmatched. This CDR3 has 19 residues. Germline CDR1 and CDR2: LNHNV and YYDKDF (reference sequence). The DNA for the CDR3 is TGTGCCACCAGCAGCGGGCGGGGGGGCCGTCCCAACCGCACAGATACGCAGTATTTT. Protein sequence: CATSSGRGGRPNRTDTQYF.

This clonotype appeared many times. The genes are TRBV5-1 and TRBJ2-3, with TRBD2 identical over 11 bases. Germline V gene data show CDR1 as SGHRS and CDR2 as YFSETQ. V was clipped by 4 bases and J by 2 bases; unmatched bases: 9. The CDR3 is made up of 17 amino acids. In DNA, the CDR3 is TGCGCCAGCAGCATAATACCGGGACTAGCGGACACAGATACGCAGTATTTT. Translating gives CASSIIPGLADTDTQYF.

This clonotype was seen ten or more times. This chain connects TRBV2 to TRBJ2-1; a weak D match, TRBD2 (6 bases). CDR3 length: 14 residues. Per the germline V gene, CDR1 is SNHLY and CDR2 is FYNNEI. V was cut by 10 bases and J by 0 bases, with 13 bases left in between. The CDR3 spells CATIGTASYNEQFF. The CDR3 nucleotides read TGTGCCACAATAGGGACTGCCTCCTACAATGAGCAGTTCTTC. The whole variable domain, remainder taken from reference TRBV2 and TRBJ2-1, is EPEVTQTPSHQVTQMGQEVILRCVPISNHLYFYWYRQILGQKVEFLVSFYNNEISEKSEIFDDQFSVERPDGSNFTLKIRSTKLEDSAMYFCATIGTASYNEQFFGPGTRLTVL.

This clonotype was counted many times. The chain carries TRBV20-1 and TRBJ2-7, with TRBD1 matching 7 bases. Germline CDR1 is DFQATT and CDR2 is SNEGSKA (reference sequence). This CDR3 contains 14 residues. Trimming took 3 bases from V and 2 from J; bases not matched to a gene: 7. The CDR3 nucleotides read TGCAGTGCTAGGTCGGACAGGTCGCCCTACGAGCAGTACTTC. It translates to CSARSDRSPYEQYF.

In its sample, this clonotype was seen many times. This chain connects TRBV28 to TRBJ2-5, with TRBD2 matching 7 bases. Germline V gives CDR1 MDHEN, CDR2 SYDVKM. The CDR3 runs 14 residues. V gave up 6 bases and J gave up 4 bases; unmatched junction bases: 8. The CDR3 bases are TGTGCCAGCAGACCCCAGGGAGGGGCAGAGACCCAGTACTTC. Protein product: CASRPQGGAETQYF.

This clonotype was counted at least ten times. This chain links TRBV28 with TRBJ2-1; D may be TRBD1 or TRBD2 (5 bases each). With 1 base removed from V and 6 bases from J, the gap between germline ends came to 22 bases. The germline gives CDR1 MDHEN, CDR2 SYDVKM. The CDR3 extends over 18 amino acids. The CDR3 is CASSLYPAPGGLGNEQFF. For the CDR3, the DNA is TGTGCCAGCAGTTTATATCCAGCTCCTGGGGGATTAGGCAATGAGCAGTTCTTC.

This clonotype showed up many times. The chain joins TRBV11-2 to TRBJ1-4, with a tentative D call TRBD1 (6 bases). Germline loops: CDR1 SGHAT, CDR2 FQNNGV. The length of the CDR3 is 16 residues. Trimming pared 5 bases from V and 0 bases from J, leaving 13 bases between. The CDR3 bases are TGTGCCAGCAGCCCCGGGACAACAGCAACTAATGAAAAACTGTTTTTT. It encodes CASSPGTTATNEKLFF.

This chain joins TRBV3-2 and TRBJ2-1; no DNA check was done on the table's D call, TRBD2. TRBV3-2 is labeled a pseudogene. The CDR3 length is 17 residues. The CDR3 region has the DNA TGTGCCACCTGCCAAGACCCGAGCAGCGGGACCTACAATGAGCAGTTCTTC. Its translation: CATCQDPSSGTYNEQFF.

The table lists this clonotype with many counts. The chain carries TRBV7-2 and TRBJ2-7; D call uncertain. This CDR3 comprises 13 residues. From germline, CDR1 is SGHTA and CDR2 FQGNSA. Trimming removed 4 bases at V and 7 bases at J, with 14 bases between. CDR3 residues: CASSYDLESEQYF. In nucleotides, the CDR3 is TGTGCCAGCAGCTATGACCTGGAATCAGAGCAGTACTTC.

This clonotype occurred many times. The chain employs TRBV5-1 and TRBJ2-4; 10 bases fit TRBD2. The trim removed 0 bases at V and 6 bases at J, leaving 6 bases unmatched. CDR3 size: 16 residues. Germline V gene sequence: CDR1 SGHRS, CDR2 YFSETQ. The CDR3 loop is CASSLVASGRVNIQYF. CDR3 DNA sequence: TGCGCCAGCAGCTTGGTGGCTAGCGGGAGAGTAAACATTCAGTACTTC.

Many counts were recorded for this clonotype. This chain uses TRBV20-1 with TRBJ1-1; no firm D call. The CDR3 is 11 residues long. Germline V CDR1 and CDR2: DFQATT, SNEGSKA (reference sequence). V was trimmed by 3 bases and J by 4 bases, leaving 6 bases between them. CDR3 nucleotides: TGCAGTGCTAGGCGGAGCACTGAAGCTTTCTTT. This codes for CSARRSTEAFF.

This clonotype has a count of ten or more. The chain uses TRBV7-2 and TRBJ2-5; TRBD1 matches 10 bases. CDR1 and CDR2 from the germline V gene are SGHTA and FQGNSA. The CDR3 totals 23 residues. Unmatched junction bases numbered 29, after V lost 2 bases and J lost 5 bases. The CDR3 protein is CASSLSSLRGTNLGTGDSETQYF. In DNA form, the CDR3 reads TGTGCCAGCAGCTTATCGTCGCTTCGGGGGACCAATCTAGGGACAGGGGATAGTGAGACCCAGTACTTC.

This clonotype was recorded many times. The CDR3 protein is CSARHEPGLASEQYF. CDR3 nucleotide sequence: TGCAGTGCTAGACATGAGCCGGGACTAGCGTCCGAGCAGTACTTC. The chain carries TRBV20-1 and TRBJ2-7; 10 bases are a match to TRBD2. The germline V gene encodes CDR1 DFQATT and CDR2 SNEGSKA (reference sequence). This CDR3 has 15 amino acids. V lost 2 bases and J lost 6; bases outside the gene matches: 10.

This clonotype was counted many times. The chain links TRBV28 to TRBJ2-3; unclear D gene. Between the trimmed V and J ends, which lost 4 bases and 6 bases, there was a span of 5 bases. Germline V gene sequence: CDR1 MDHEN, CDR2 SYDVKM. The CDR3 runs to 11 residues. CDR3 DNA sequence: TGTGCCAGCAGTTACCAGGATACGCAGTATTTT. This encodes CASSYQDTQYF.

This clonotype has ten or more counts. At one end, the junction sequence differs from germline, possibly due to a read error. The chain couples TRBV3-1 to TRBJ2-2; TRBD2 aligns across 7 bases. CDR3 length equals 13 residues. Germline values: CDR1 LGHDT, CDR2 YNNKEL (reference sequence). The DNA for the CDR3 is TGTGCCAGCAGTCAAGGACTAGTCGGGGAGCTGTTTTTT. Its protein is CASSQGLVGELFF.